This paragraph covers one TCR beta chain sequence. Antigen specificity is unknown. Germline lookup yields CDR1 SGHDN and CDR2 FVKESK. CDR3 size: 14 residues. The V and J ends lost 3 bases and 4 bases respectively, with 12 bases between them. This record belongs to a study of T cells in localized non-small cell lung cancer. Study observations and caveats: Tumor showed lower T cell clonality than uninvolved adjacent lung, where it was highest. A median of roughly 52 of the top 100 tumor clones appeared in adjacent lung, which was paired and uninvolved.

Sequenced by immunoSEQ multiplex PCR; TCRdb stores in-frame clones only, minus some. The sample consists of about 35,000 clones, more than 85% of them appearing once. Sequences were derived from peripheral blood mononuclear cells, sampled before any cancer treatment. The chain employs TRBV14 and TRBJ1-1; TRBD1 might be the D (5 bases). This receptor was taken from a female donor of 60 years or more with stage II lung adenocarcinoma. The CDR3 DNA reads TGTGCCAGCAGCCAGGTAAGGGGCGGCACTGAAGCTTTCTTT. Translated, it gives CASSQVRGGTEAFF.